This TCR beta chain was observed in a study of spatial heterogeneity in lung cancer. For the study at large: Detected beta-chain sequences consistently exceeded alpha-chain sequences. Points from the study as a whole: Of the expanded TCRs, ubiquitous and regional counts tracked the counts of ubiquitous and regional nonsynonymous mutations, respectively. Tumors with more nonsynonymous mutations had more expanded intratumoral alpha and beta TCRs.

TCRdb re-analysed the 5' RACE reads in MiXCR, keeping a single row per CDR3 protein. The sample consists of about 5,600 distinct CDR3 sequences, roughly 7.7% of them appearing once. This clonotype is labeled medium-sized. Its target is not known. Time point indicated: sample taken at primary tumor resection. The receptor comes from a female donor with early-stage non-small cell lung cancer. The material sequenced was lung tumor tissue, taken at surgery.

In DNA form, the CDR3 reads TGTGCCAGCGGTAAAGGGTTCTCTGGGGCCAACGTCCTGACTTTC. As protein: CASGKGFSGANVLTF. V usage is TRBV6-6 and J usage is TRBJ2-6; D is uncertain. Germline V gene sequence: CDR1 MNHNY, CDR2 SVGAGI (reference sequence). V dropped 8 bases and J dropped 0 bases, with 11 bases sitting between them. CDR3 length: 15 residues.